One and the same sample provided the 23 T cell receptor beta chains below, sequenced in a study of blood T cell repertoires in COVID-19. Produced via immunoSEQ multiplex PCR; TCRdb's table is partial and in-frame only. The sample holds about 83,000 clones, about four fifths seen once. The sequenced sample was peripheral blood. All receptors derive from a woman of 80 years or more with acute or convalescent COVID-19.

This chain links TRBV6-2 or TRBV6-3 with TRBJ2-7; 9 bases are a match to TRBD2. From germline, CDR1 is MNHEY and CDR2 SVGEGT. V was pared by 2 bases and J by 0 bases, with 2 bases of the junction left unmatched. The CDR3 totals 15 residues. DNA for the CDR3: TGTGCCAGCAGTTACAGCGGGGGGTTCTCCTACGAGCAGTACTTC. Translation gives CASSYSGGFSYEQYF.

This clone was counted a few times. The gene calls are TRBV5-6 and TRBJ1-6, with 9 bases lining up with TRBD1. The CDR3 is 15 amino acids. The V segment lost 3 bases and the J segment 5 bases; nucleotides outside the gene matches: 3. The germline gives CDR1 SGHDT, CDR2 YYEEEE. CDR3: CASSWTGVNNSPLHF. The CDR3 nucleotides are TGTGCCAGCAGCTGGACAGGGGTGAATAATTCACCCCTCCACTTT.

The chain combines TRBV9 with TRBJ1-2; 7 nucleotides line up with TRBD1. With 4 bases clipped from V and 14 bases from J, the junction kept 20 bases outside the gene matches. The CDR3 runs to 15 residues. CDR1 SGDLS and CDR2 YYNGEE come from the germline V gene. CDR3: CASSPNAGTAVPGTF. The CDR3 DNA reads as TGTGCCAGCAGCCCCAACGCCGGGACAGCAGTTCCCGGGACCTTC.

This chain joins TRBV5-6 and TRBJ2-7; D uncertain. The CDR3 spans 15 residues. Trimming stripped 4 bases from V and 0 bases from J, with 14 bases between. CDR1 SGHDT and CDR2 YYEEEE come from the germline V gene. Here the CDR3 reads CASSILDNFSYEQYF. The CDR3 DNA follows: TGTGCCAGCAGCATCCTTGACAACTTCTCCTACGAGCAGTACTTC.

The chain combines TRBV10-3 with TRBJ2-7; a possible D gene is TRBD1 (6 bases). Germline V lookup: CDR1 ENHRY, CDR2 SYGVKD. V gave up 2 bases and J gave up 7 bases, with 15 bases separating them. This CDR3 is built from 14 residues. Here the CDR3 DNA reads TGTGCCATCAGTGAGCTACAGGGTCCGGGGGAGCAGTACTTC. Amino acids: CAISELQGPGEQYF.

V is TRBV14 and J is TRBJ2-2; D may be TRBD1 (6 bases). Trimming pared 4 bases from V and 4 bases from J, leaving 10 bases between. The germline V gene has CDR1 SGHDN and CDR2 FVKESK. The length of the CDR3 is 14 residues. CDR3 sequence (DNA): TGTGCCAGCAGCCCGAACAGGGCCACCGGGGAGCTGTTTTTT. Its protein product is CASSPNRATGELFF.

The V and J genes are TRBV6-2 or TRBV6-3 and TRBJ2-6; 14 bases align to TRBD2. J gave up 0 bases and V 4 bases, and 8 bases lay outside the gene matches. Per germline, CDR1 MNHEY and CDR2 SVGEGT. This CDR3 spans 20 amino acids. This CDR3 reads CASSSAGTSGGSSGANVLTF. The CDR3 DNA reads TGTGCCAGCAGTTCCGCCGGGACTAGCGGGGGAAGCTCTGGGGCCAACGTCCTGACTTTC.

The rearrangement uses TRBV9 and TRBJ1-1, with D possibly being TRBD1 (6 bases). In germline, CDR1 is SGDLS, CDR2 YYNGEE. This CDR3 has 14 residues. V lost 0 bases and J lost 1, with 7 bases in between. CDR3 amino acids: CASSVGGPNTEAFF. The CDR3 DNA is TGTGCCAGCAGCGTAGGGGGGCCGAACACTGAAGCTTTCTTT.

The chain links TRBV2 to TRBJ1-2; D is possibly TRBD1 (6 bases). The CDR3 runs to 13 residues. The germline CDR1 and CDR2 sequences are SNHLY and FYNNEI. The V and J ends lost 2 bases and 7 bases respectively, with 11 bases between them. The DNA of the CDR3 is TGTGCCAGCAGTGAAACCTACAGGGCTGGCTACACCTTC. This translates into CASSETYRAGYTF.

The table lists this clone with a count of one. CDR3 nucleotides: TGTGCCAGCAGTTTAGCGGGGGGCTACGAGCAGTACTTC. Translation gives CASSLAGGYEQYF. This chain joins TRBV6-2 or TRBV6-3 and TRBJ2-7; TRBD2 matches 10 bases. The CDR3 sequence is 13 residues long. V shed 4 bases and J 3 bases; nucleotides not matched to a gene: 0. Germline CDR1 and CDR2: MNHEY and SVGEGT.

This chain joins TRBV3-1 (or the pseudogene TRBV3-2) and TRBJ1-1; D gene unclear. V gave up 5 bases and J gave up 1 base, with 8 bases separating them. This CDR3 is 13 amino acids long. The germline V gene has CDR1 LGHDT and CDR2 YNNKEL (reference sequence). CDR3 region: CASSDNRNTEAFF. The CDR3 DNA reads TGTGCCAGCAGCGACAACAGGAACACTGAAGCTTTCTTT.

The gene calls are TRBV28 and TRBJ1-5, with D possibly being TRBD1 (5 bases). The CDR3 spans 15 residues. The germline CDR1 and CDR2 sequences are MDHEN and SYDVKM. V lost 1 base and J lost 4, with 11 bases in between. In DNA, the CDR3 is TGTGCCAGCAGTTTATCTGGGCAGGGTAATCAGCCCCAGCATTTT. This translates into CASSLSGQGNQPQHF.

This chain links TRBV24-1 with TRBJ1-2; no reliable D call. The CDR3 runs to 13 residues. Trimming took 5 bases from V and 6 from J, leaving 12 bases between them. Germline V lookup: CDR1 KGHDR, CDR2 SFDVKD. In nucleotides, the CDR3 is TGTGCCACCAGTGTAGAAAGCTACCATGGCTACACCTTC. This codes for CATSVESYHGYTF.

The chain carries TRBV7-9 and TRBJ2-1, with 7 bases aligning to TRBD2. CDR3 length equals 13 residues. Trimming cost V 4 bases and J 7 bases; bases outside gene matches: 4. Germline CDR1 SEHNR, CDR2 FQNEAQ (reference sequence). The CDR3 bases are TGTGCCAGCAGCTCCGCCGGGGGGAATGAGCAGTTCTTC. Translated, it gives CASSSAGGNEQFF.

The chain employs TRBV6-5 and TRBJ2-1; a possible D gene is TRBD1 (5 bases). The V and J ends lost 3 bases and 6 bases respectively, with 15 bases between them. The CDR3 runs 15 residues. CDR1 is MNHEY, CDR2 SVGAGI, per germline. This CDR3 is CASSYLQGPRNEQFF. The CDR3 nucleotides are TGTGCCAGCAGTTATCTCCAGGGTCCCCGCAATGAGCAGTTCTTC.

CDR3 protein: CASSLATGSTINYGYTF. The CDR3 DNA reads as TGTGCCAGCAGCTTGGCGACAGGGTCGACAATTAACTATGGCTACACCTTC. V is TRBV5-6 and J is TRBJ1-2; the match to TRBD1 covers 7 bases. Germline V lookup: CDR1 SGHDT, CDR2 YYEEEE. The CDR3 sequence is 17 residues long. With V trimmed by 0 bases and J by 1 base, 9 bases remained unmatched.

There are a few counts of this clone. The genes are TRBV5-1 and TRBJ1-3, with D unresolved. Germline V CDR1 and CDR2: SGHRS, YFSETQ. There are 15 residues in the CDR3. With 4 bases removed from V and 3 bases from J, the gap between germline ends came to 14 bases. CDR3 sequence (DNA): TGCGCCAGCAGCCCTTTTCCGGGGAATGGAAACACCATATATTTT. Translated, it gives CASSPFPGNGNTIYF.

This clone came up once. The genes are TRBV3-1 (or the pseudogene TRBV3-2) and TRBJ2-1; TRBD2 agrees at 14 bases. The CDR3 totals 18 residues. J lost 5 bases, V lost 4 bases, and 10 bases had no gene match. In germline, CDR1 is LGHDT, CDR2 YNNKEL (reference sequence). The DNA for the CDR3 is TGTGCCAGCAGCCGATCCGGCGGGACTAGCGGGGGAAACAATGAGCAGTTCTTC. It is translated as CASSRSGGTSGGNNEQFF.

Worth noting for this clone: This same CDR3 is encoded by further DNA sequences in the sample. V is TRBV3-1 (or the pseudogene TRBV3-2) and J is TRBJ1-6; perhaps TRBD1 as D (5 bases). Trimming removed 1 base at V and 7 bases at J, with 8 bases between. The CDR3 contains 14 residues. The germline V gene encodes CDR1 LGHDT and CDR2 YNNKEL (reference sequence). CDR3 DNA sequence: TGTGCCAGCAGCCAAGGACAGCCCAATTCACCCCTCCACTTT. It yields the protein CASSQGQPNSPLHF.

This clone is a singleton in its sample. This rearrangement joins TRBV4-1 to TRBJ2-5, with 9 bases aligning to TRBD2. Trimming cost V 5 bases and J 0 bases; bases outside gene matches: 10. The CDR3 is 17 amino acids. Germline-derived CDR1 and CDR2 are MGHRA and YSYEKL. CDR3 DNA: TGCGCCAGCAGCGGCAGAGATTCTAGCGGGGACCAAGAGACCCAGTACTTC. It specifies CASSGRDSSGDQETQYF.

The rearrangement joins TRBV5-1 to TRBJ1-6; 10 bases are shared with TRBD1. Germline CDR1 reads SGHRS; CDR2 reads YFSETQ. This CDR3 region has 15 residues. The V gene end was trimmed by 3 bases and the J gene end by 10 bases; junction bases not matched to a gene: 7. CDR3 sequence (DNA): TGCGCCAGCAGCTCTTTGACAGGGGGCAGCTCACCCCTCCACTTT. It codes for CASSSLTGGSSPLHF.

J is TRBJ2-1 and V is TRBV5-4; 11 nucleotides line up with TRBD2. Germline V lookup: CDR1 SGHNT, CDR2 YYREEE (reference sequence). This CDR3 has 20 amino acids. Unmatched junction bases numbered 21, after V lost 3 bases and J lost 7 bases. The CDR3 sequence: CASSSLLPGLAGGRRNEQFF. DNA of the CDR3: TGTGCCAGCAGCTCGCTCTTGCCAGGGCTAGCGGGGGGCCGGAGGAATGAGCAGTTCTTC.

V usage is TRBV27 and J usage is TRBJ2-3, with 13 bases matching TRBD2. Trimming removed 5 bases from V and 5 bases from J; junction bases left unmatched: 7. Per the germline V gene, CDR1 is MNHEY and CDR2 is SMNVEV (reference sequence). The CDR3 runs to 16 residues. DNA of the CDR3: TGTGCCAGCAGTATAACTAGCGGGGGGGTTGGAGATACGCAGTATTTT. The encoded protein is CASSITSGGVGDTQYF.